Listed here are 21 T cell receptor beta chains from one sample, sequenced in a study of vaccination effects on CD4 cells after COVID-19. Only in-frame clones appear in the TCRdb table, and some are missing; sequencing was by immunoSEQ multiplex PCR. Of approximately 37,000 clones detected, around two thirds appear once; the ten largest clones hold about 8%. These TCRs are of unknown antigen specificity. Following 10 days of culture, CD4+ T cells were isolated. The participants, recipients of two vaccine doses, got either BNT162b2 or mRNA-1273. This specimen was CD4+ T cells from PBMCs cultured without peptide, taken after COVID-19 vaccination. All receptors derive from a human donor who received a COVID-19 vaccine.

The genes are TRBV5-1 and TRBJ2-3; TRBD2 aligns across 8 bases. The junction had 14 bases not matched to a gene; V was cut back by 3 bases and J by 2 bases. The CDR3 covers 18 residues. Per the germline V gene, CDR1 is SGHRS and CDR2 is YFSETQ. As DNA, the CDR3 is TGCGCCAGCAGCTCCGGGTTGCTTGCGGGGGGACACACAGATACGCAGTATTTT. Amino acid sequence: CASSSGLLAGGHTDTQYF.

The chain combines TRBV2 with TRBJ2-2, with 10 bases fitting TRBD2. Germline V gene sequence: CDR1 SNHLY, CDR2 FYNNEI. The V and J ends lost 6 bases and 7 bases, in that order; junction bases with no gene match: 11. The CDR3 is 16 residues long. The CDR3 here is CASRPSAGGWFGELFF. DNA for the CDR3: TGTGCCAGCAGGCCCTCAGCGGGGGGGTGGTTCGGGGAGCTGTTTTTT.

The chain recombines TRBV2 with TRBJ2-7; 10 nucleotides agree with TRBD1. The CDR3 has 22 residues. Per the germline V gene, CDR1 is SNHLY and CDR2 is FYNNEI. V dropped 8 bases and J dropped 2; count of bases not matched to a gene: 30. The CDR3 DNA reads as TGTGCCAGCCCGAGGGGGATTCGGACGGGACAGGGGCCTTACGAAATAACCTACGAGCAGTACTTC. Translating gives CASPRGIRTGQGPYEITYEQYF.

CDR3 sequence: CASTNDWVWGNQPQHF. The CDR3 nucleotides read TGTGCCAGCACTAATGACTGGGTGTGGGGCAATCAGCCCCAGCATTTT. The chain is built from TRBV14 and TRBJ1-5; D gene unclear. V was cut by 7 bases and J by 2 bases, with 18 bases left in between. Germline V lookup: CDR1 SGHDN, CDR2 FVKESK. CDR3 length: 16 residues. Full variable domain (outside the CDR3, taken from reference TRBV14 and TRBJ1-5): EAGVTQFPSHSVIEKGQTVTLRCDPISGHDNLYWYRRVMGKEIKFLLHFVKESKQDESGMPNNRFLAERTGGTYSTLKVQPAELEDSGVYFCASTNDWVWGNQPQHFGDGTRLSIL.

The chain uses TRBV28 and TRBJ1-1; no clear D gene. Germline V gene lookup returns CDR1 MDHEN and CDR2 SYDVKM. The CDR3 totals 17 residues. V was shortened by 8 bases and J by 6 bases, with 28 bases between the two germline ends. The CDR3 region has the DNA TGTGCCAGCTTGAGATCCGGAAAATTCGGTCCCCGGGCTGAAGCTTTCTTT. This sequence encodes CASLRSGKFGPRAEAFF.

This rearrangement joins TRBV19 to TRBJ2-3, with 10 bases matching TRBD2. CDR3 size: 16 residues. Germline trimming cut 5 bases from V and 1 base from J; bases unmatched to any gene: 6. Germline assignment: CDR1 LNHDA and CDR2 SQIVND (reference sequence). The CDR3, as DNA: TGTGCCAGTAGTGGAGGGACTAGCGCCGGCACAGATACGCAGTATTTT. This sequence encodes CASSGGTSAGTDTQYF.

The table lists this clone with a few counts. The CDR3 reads CASRTSGRYPLQETQYF. Here the CDR3 DNA reads TGTGCCAGCAGAACTAGCGGGAGGTACCCTCTGCAAGAGACCCAGTACTTC. This chain joins TRBV27 and TRBJ2-5; 12 bases are shared with TRBD2. Germline CDR1 MNHEY, CDR2 SMNVEV (reference sequence). V lost 6 bases, J lost 2 bases, and 10 bases stayed unmatched. CDR3 length: 17 residues.

This clone is deemed medium-sized (0.01 to 0.1%). V is TRBV27 and J is TRBJ1-6; TRBD1 aligns across 10 bases. The CDR3 loop spans 15 amino acids. Germline V gives CDR1 MNHEY, CDR2 SMNVEV (reference sequence). Trimming cost V 5 bases and J 10 bases; bases outside gene matches: 8. The DNA for the CDR3 is TGTGCCAGCAGTCCTCTGGGGACAGGGGTCTCACCCCTCCACTTT. Its translation: CASSPLGTGVSPLHF.

CDR3 sequence (DNA): TGTGCTACCGAGGCCGGGGTTGGAGATACGCAGTATTTT. As protein: CATEAGVGDTQYF. V and J are TRBV2 and TRBJ2-3; a weak D match, TRBD2 (5 bases). The germline gives CDR1 SNHLY, CDR2 FYNNEI. This CDR3 contains 13 residues.

This clone has more than one count but fewer than ten. CDR3 amino acids: CAWRPGPQETQYF. The DNA for the CDR3 is TGTGCCTGGAGGCCGGGGCCCCAAGAGACCCAGTACTTC. The chain joins TRBV30 to TRBJ2-5, with D perhaps assigned TRBD1 or TRBD2 (5 bases each). The CDR3 is 13 amino acids. Trimming stripped 3 bases from V and 1 base from J, with 9 bases between. Per germline, CDR1 GTSNPN and CDR2 SVGIG (reference sequence). Together with reference TRBV30 and TRBJ2-5, the CDR3 gives the full variable domain: SQTIHQWPATLVQPVGSPLSLECTVEGTSNPNLYWYRQAAGRGLQLLFYSVGIGQISSEVPQNLSASRPQDRQFILSSKKLLLSDSGFYLCAWRPGPQETQYFGPGTRLLVL.

The chain is built from TRBV7-6 and TRBJ1-6; 7 bases align to TRBD1. Losses at the gene ends were 5 bases for V and 9 bases for J; bases not matched to a gene: 4. The CDR3 is 13 amino acids. CDR1 is SGHVS, CDR2 FNYEAQ, per germline. The chain's CDR3 is CASSRTGGSPLHF. Here the CDR3 DNA reads TGTGCCAGCAGCCGGACAGGAGGTTCACCCCTCCACTTT.

This clone was seen only a few times. The chain employs TRBV29-1 and TRBJ1-2, with D tentatively TRBD1 (6 bases). Germline lookup yields CDR1 SQVTM and CDR2 ANQGSEA. V gave up 4 bases and J gave up 1 base, with 13 bases separating them. This CDR3 is built from 14 residues. The CDR3 nucleotides read TGCAGCGTTGGTTCCACAGGGAGTAACTATGGCTACACCTTC. Translation: CSVGSTGSNYGYTF.

The chain carries TRBV5-4 and TRBJ1-4; TRBD1 aligns across 8 bases. The CDR3 sequence is 16 residues long. CDR1 is SGHNT and CDR2 is YYREEE in the germline V gene (reference sequence). V was clipped by 0 bases and J by 3 bases; unmatched bases: 4. The CDR3: CASSLGAGQANEKLFF. CDR3 sequence (DNA): TGTGCCAGCAGCTTGGGTGCGGGACAGGCTAATGAAAAACTGTTTTTT.

This clone was observed a handful of times. This rearrangement joins TRBV30 to TRBJ1-2; D ambiguous. The CDR3 contains 8 residues. Germline CDR1 reads GTSNPN; CDR2 reads SVGIG (reference sequence). Trimming removed 7 bases from V and 8 bases from J, with 5 bases in between. The chain's CDR3 is CASVGYTF. CDR3 sequence (DNA): TGTGCCTCGGTAGGCTACACCTTC.

This clone was found a few times. The chain recombines TRBV11-3 with TRBJ2-2, with D possibly matching TRBD2 (6 bases). V gave up 3 bases and J gave up 6 bases, with 8 bases separating them. CDR3 size: 13 residues. Germline V gene data show CDR1 as SGHNT and CDR2 as YENEEA. The CDR3 protein is CASSLRDPGELFF. The DNA for the CDR3 is TGTGCCAGCAGCTTGCGGGACCCCGGGGAGCTGTTTTTT.

The chain employs TRBV19 and TRBJ2-7, with 8 positions matching TRBD1. The CDR3 has 15 amino acids. CDR1 is LNHDA, CDR2 SQIVND, per germline (reference sequence). V shed 6 bases and J 3 bases; nucleotides not matched to a gene: 10. Written as DNA, the CDR3 is TGTGCCAGTAGGCAGGGGGCCTTTGCCCACTACGAGCAGTACTTC. Translating it yields CASRQGAFAHYEQYF.

This chain links TRBV18 with TRBJ2-7, with 12 bases that match TRBD2. CDR1 KGHSH and CDR2 LQKENI come from the germline V gene. The trim removed 6 bases at V and 3 bases at J, leaving 6 bases unmatched. This CDR3 has 15 residues. CDR3 sequence: CASSRTSGISYEQYF. CDR3 in DNA: TGTGCCAGCTCCAGGACTAGCGGGATAAGCTACGAGCAGTACTTC.

This chain connects TRBV5-1 to TRBJ1-1; no clear D gene. Germline assignment: CDR1 SGHRS and CDR2 YFSETQ. Trimming took off 4 bases at V and 2 bases at J, with 12 bases between the two ends. CDR3 length: 14 residues. The CDR3: CASSPPGQNTEAFF. The CDR3 bases are TGCGCCAGCAGCCCCCCGGGCCAAAACACTGAAGCTTTCTTT.

This clone is deemed medium-sized. The genes are TRBV7-2 and TRBJ1-5; D gene ambiguous. V gave up 6 bases and J gave up 1 base, with 7 bases separating them. The CDR3 has 13 residues. Germline CDR1 SGHTA, CDR2 FQGNSA. Here the CDR3 DNA reads TGTGCCAGCAGTCGGTCCAGCAATCAGCCCCAGCATTTT. It is translated as CASSRSSNQPQHF.

This chain links TRBV3-1 (or the pseudogene TRBV3-2) with TRBJ2-2, with TRBD1 identical over 9 bases. The germline V gene has CDR1 LGHDT and CDR2 YNNKEL (reference sequence). The CDR3 runs 15 residues. Germline trimming cut 6 bases from V and 7 bases from J; bases unmatched to any gene: 9. For the CDR3, the DNA is TGTGCCAGCAGGCTCGGGACAGGGTTTCACGGGGAGCTGTTTTTT. It is translated as CASRLGTGFHGELFF.

As to this clone: At one of its ends the junction is not consistent with the germline gene, which may arise from a read error. J is TRBJ2-7 and V is TRBV5-1; 13 nucleotides line up with TRBD2. Germline CDR1 reads SGHRS; CDR2 reads YFSETQ. This CDR3 contains 15 residues. CDR3 sequence reads: CASSTGTSGAQQLDF. CDR3 bases: TGCGCCAGCTCAACGGGGACTAGCGGGGCCCAGCAGTTGGACTTC.